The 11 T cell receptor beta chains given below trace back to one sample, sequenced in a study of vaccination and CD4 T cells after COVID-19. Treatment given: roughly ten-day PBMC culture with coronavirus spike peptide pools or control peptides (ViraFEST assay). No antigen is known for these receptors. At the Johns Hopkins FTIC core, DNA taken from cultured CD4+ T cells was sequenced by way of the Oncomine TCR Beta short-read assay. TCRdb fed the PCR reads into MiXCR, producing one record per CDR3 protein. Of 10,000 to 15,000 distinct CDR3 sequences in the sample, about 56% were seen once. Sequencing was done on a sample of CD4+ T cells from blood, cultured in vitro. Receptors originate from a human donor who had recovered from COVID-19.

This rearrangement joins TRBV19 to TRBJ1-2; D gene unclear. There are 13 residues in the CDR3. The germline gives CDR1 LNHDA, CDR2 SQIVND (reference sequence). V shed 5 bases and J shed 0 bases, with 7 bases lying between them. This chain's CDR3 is CASSDGSNYGYTF. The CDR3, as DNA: TGTGCCAGTAGTGACGGTTCTAACTATGGCTACACCTTC.

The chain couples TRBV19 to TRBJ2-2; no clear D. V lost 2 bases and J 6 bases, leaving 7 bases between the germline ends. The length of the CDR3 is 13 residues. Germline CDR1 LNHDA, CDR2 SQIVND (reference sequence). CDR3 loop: CASSIRDPGELFF. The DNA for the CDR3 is TGTGCCAGTAGTATAAGGGATCCCGGGGAGCTGTTTTTT.

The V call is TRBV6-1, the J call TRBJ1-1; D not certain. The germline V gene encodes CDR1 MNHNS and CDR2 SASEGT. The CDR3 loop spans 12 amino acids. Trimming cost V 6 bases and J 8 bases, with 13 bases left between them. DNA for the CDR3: TGTGCCAGCAGAACCTCGGGCCTGGAAGCTTTCTTT. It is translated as CASRTSGLEAFF.

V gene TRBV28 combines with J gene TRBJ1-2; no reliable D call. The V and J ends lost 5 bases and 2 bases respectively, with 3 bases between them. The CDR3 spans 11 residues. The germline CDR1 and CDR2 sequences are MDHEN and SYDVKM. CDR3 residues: CASSQNYGYTF. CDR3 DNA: TGTGCCAGCAGTCAGAACTATGGCTACACCTTC.

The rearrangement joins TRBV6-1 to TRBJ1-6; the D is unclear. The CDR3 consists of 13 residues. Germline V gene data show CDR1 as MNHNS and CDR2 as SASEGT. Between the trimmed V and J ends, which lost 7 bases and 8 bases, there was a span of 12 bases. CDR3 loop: CASKARRDSPLHF. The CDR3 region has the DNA TGTGCCAGCAAGGCCAGGCGGGATTCACCCCTCCACTTT.

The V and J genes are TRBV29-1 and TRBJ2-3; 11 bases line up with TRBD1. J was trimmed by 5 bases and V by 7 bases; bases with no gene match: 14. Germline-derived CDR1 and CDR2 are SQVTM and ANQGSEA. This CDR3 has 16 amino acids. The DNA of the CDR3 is TGCAGCGCCTCGGAGCGGGACAGGGGGTTTCAAGATACGCAGTATTTT. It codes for CSASERDRGFQDTQYF.

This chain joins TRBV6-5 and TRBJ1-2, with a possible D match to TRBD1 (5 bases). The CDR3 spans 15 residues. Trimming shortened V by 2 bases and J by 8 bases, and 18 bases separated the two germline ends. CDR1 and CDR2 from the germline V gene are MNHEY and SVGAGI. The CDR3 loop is CASSYPPTESEGYTF. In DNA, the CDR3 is TGTGCCAGCAGTTACCCCCCGACAGAAAGTGAAGGCTACACCTTC.

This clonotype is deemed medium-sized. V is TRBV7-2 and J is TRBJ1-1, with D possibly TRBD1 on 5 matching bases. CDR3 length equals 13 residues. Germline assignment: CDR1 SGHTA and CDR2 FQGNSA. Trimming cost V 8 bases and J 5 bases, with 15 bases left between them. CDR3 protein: CASEMGRGTEAFF. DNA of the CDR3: TGTGCCAGCGAAATGGGGCGTGGGACTGAAGCTTTCTTT.

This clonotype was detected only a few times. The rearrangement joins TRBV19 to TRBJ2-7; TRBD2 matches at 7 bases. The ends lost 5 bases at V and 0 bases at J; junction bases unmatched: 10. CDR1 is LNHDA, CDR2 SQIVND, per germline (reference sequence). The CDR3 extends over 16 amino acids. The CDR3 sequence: CASSGGASGTSYEQYF. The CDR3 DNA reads TGTGCCAGTAGTGGGGGAGCTAGCGGTACCTCCTACGAGCAGTACTTC.

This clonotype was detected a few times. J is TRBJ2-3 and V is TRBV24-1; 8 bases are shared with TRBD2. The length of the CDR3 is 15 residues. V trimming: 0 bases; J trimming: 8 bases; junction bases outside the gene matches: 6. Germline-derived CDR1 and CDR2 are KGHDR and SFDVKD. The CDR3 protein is CATSDLGRAGGTQYF. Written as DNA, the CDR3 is TGTGCCACCAGTGATTTGGGCAGGGCGGGAGGTACGCAGTATTTT.

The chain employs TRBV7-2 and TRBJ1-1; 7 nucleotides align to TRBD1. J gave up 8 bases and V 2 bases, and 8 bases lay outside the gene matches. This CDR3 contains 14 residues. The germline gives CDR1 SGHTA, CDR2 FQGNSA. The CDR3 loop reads CASSLTTGLGEAFF. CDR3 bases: TGTGCCAGCAGCTTAACGACAGGGCTAGGGGAAGCTTTCTTT.